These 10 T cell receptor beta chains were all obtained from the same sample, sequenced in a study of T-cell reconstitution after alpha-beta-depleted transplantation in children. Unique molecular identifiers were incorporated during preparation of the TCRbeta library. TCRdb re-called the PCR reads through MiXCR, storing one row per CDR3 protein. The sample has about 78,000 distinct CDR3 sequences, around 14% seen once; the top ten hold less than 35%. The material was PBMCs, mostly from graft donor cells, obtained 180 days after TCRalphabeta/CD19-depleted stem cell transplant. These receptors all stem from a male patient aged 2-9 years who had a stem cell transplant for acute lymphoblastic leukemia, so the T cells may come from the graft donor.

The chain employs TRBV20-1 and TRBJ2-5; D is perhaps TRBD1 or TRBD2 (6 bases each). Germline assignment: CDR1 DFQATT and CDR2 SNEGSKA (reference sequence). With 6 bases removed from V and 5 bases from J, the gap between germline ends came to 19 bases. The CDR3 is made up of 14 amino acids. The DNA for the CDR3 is TGCAGTGCCATCCGACGCCAGGGGAGGGAGACCCAGTACTTC. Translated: CSAIRRQGRETQYF.

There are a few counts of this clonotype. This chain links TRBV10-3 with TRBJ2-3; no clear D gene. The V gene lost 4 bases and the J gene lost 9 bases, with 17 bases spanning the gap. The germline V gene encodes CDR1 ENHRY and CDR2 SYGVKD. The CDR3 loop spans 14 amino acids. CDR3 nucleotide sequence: TGTGCCATCAGTGGAACGACCTCCTCCTTGACGCAGTATTTT. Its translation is CAISGTTSSLTQYF.

The CDR3 nucleotides read TGTGCCAGCAGCTTAAGGCCAGGGAACGACTATGGCTACACCTTC. Its protein product is CASSLRPGNDYGYTF. V and J are TRBV7-2 and TRBJ1-2; D perhaps matches TRBD1 (5 bases). The CDR3 is 15 amino acids. The V and J ends lost 2 bases and 3 bases respectively, with 13 bases between them. CDR1 and CDR2 (germline): SGHTA, FQGNSA.

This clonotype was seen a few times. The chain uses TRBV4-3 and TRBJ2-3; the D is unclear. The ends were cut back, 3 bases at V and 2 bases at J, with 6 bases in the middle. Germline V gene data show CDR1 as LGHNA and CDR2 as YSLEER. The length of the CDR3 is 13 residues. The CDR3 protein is CASSHPLTDTQYF. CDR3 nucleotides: TGCGCCAGCAGCCATCCTCTCACAGATACGCAGTATTTT.

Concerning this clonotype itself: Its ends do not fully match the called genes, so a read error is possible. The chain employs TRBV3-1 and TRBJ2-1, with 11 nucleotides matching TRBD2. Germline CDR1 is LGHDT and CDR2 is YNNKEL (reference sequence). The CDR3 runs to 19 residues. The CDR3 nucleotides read TGTACCAGCAGTTTAAGGGAAAAGAGACTAGCGGGACTTTACAATGAGCAGTTCTTC. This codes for CTSSLREKRLAGLYNEQFF.

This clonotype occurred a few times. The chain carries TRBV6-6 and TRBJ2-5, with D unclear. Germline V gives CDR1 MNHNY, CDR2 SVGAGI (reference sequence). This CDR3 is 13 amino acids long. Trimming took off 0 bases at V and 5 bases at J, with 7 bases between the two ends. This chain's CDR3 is CASSYSRLETQYF. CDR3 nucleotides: TGTGCCAGCAGTTACTCCCGGTTGGAGACCCAGTACTTC.

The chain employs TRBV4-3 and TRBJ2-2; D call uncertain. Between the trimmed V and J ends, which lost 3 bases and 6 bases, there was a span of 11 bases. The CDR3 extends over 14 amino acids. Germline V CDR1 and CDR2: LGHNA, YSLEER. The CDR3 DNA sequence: TGCGCCAGCAGCCAGGCAATGAGGCCCGGGGAGCTGTTTTTT. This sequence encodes CASSQAMRPGELFF.

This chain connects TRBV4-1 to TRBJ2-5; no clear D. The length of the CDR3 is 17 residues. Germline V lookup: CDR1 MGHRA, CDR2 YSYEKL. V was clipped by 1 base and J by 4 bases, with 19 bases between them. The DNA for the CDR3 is TGCGCCAGCAGCCAAGGGGTGGGCCCTTCCTGGGGAGAGACCCAGTACTTC. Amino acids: CASSQGVGPSWGETQYF.

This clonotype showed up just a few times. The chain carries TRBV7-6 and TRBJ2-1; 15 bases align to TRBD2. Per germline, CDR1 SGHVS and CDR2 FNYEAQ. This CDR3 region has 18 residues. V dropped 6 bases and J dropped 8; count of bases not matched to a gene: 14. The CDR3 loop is CASSRGLAGGPLVDEQFF. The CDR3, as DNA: TGTGCCAGCAGTCGTGGACTAGCGGGAGGGCCCCTGGTCGATGAGCAGTTCTTC.

The CDR3, as DNA: TGCGCCAGCAGCCAAGATCGGGCGGGAGGGTCCTACAATGAGCAGTTCTTC. This gives the protein CASSQDRAGGSYNEQFF. V usage is TRBV4-3 and J usage is TRBJ2-1; 9 nucleotides agree with TRBD2. The CDR3 runs 17 residues. The V gene end was trimmed by 0 bases and the J gene end by 1 base; junction bases not matched to a gene: 4. CDR1 is LGHNA, CDR2 YSLEER, per germline.